The clone carrying this T cell receptor (beta chain) was detected many times. Its antigen remains unknown. With V trimmed by 0 bases and J by 7 bases, 9 bases remained unmatched. The CDR3 is made up of 15 amino acids. CDR1 and CDR2 from the germline V gene are DFQATT and SNEGSKA (reference sequence). The source of the sample is a study of identical twins. General study points: Cross-sectional statistics underpinned the conclusions; the same donors were not followed.

One entry per CDR3 protein, called by TCRdb with MiXCR from the 5' RACE reads. The sample gives 450,000 or so distinct CDR3 sequences, about 13% of which show up once; around 0.98% is in the top ten. These same data were also listed under a study on yellow fever vaccine responses in identical twins.

The genes are TRBV20-1 and TRBJ2-5, with 9 bases aligning to TRBD2. The TCR comes from a woman aged 18-29 years in good health. The sequenced sample consisted of CD4+ T cells sorted from blood. Here the CDR3 reads CSARDGGRASVTQYF. Here the CDR3 DNA reads TGCAGTGCTAGAGATGGCGGGAGGGCCTCAGTGACCCAGTACTTC.